The 18 T cell receptor beta chains below come from one sample, sequenced in a study of PD-L1 blockade in urothelial cancer. Here immunoSEQ multiplex PCR was the method, and the copy in TCRdb shows in-frame clones only, minus some. The top ten hold 20% to 25% of the sample, which has about 45,000 clones, approximately 91% seen once. Time point noted: pretreatment peripheral blood. This sample comprised PBMCs, obtained around atezolizumab (anti-PD-L1) treatment. The receptors shown here come from a donor at least 40 years old with urothelial cancer.

Comments on this clone: A read error may be the cause here, since a much bigger clone is one base away. V gene TRBV11-2 combines with J gene TRBJ2-7, with D perhaps matching TRBD1 (5 bases). V was clipped by 1 base and J by 4 bases, with 8 bases between them. The V gene's germline CDR1 is SGHAT and CDR2 FQNNGV. The CDR3 has 13 amino acids. CDR3 amino acids: CASSLAQGYEQYF. The CDR3 DNA sequence: TGTGCCAGCAGCTTAGCGCAGGGTTACGAGCAGTACTTC.

The chain has TRBV18 and TRBJ1-1; 8 bases fit TRBD1. Germline V gene data show CDR1 as KGHSH and CDR2 as LQKENI. V lost 6 bases and J lost 5; bases outside the gene matches: 5. This CDR3 has 13 residues. The CDR3 coding sequence is TGTGCCAGCTCGGCAGGGGGCGGGACTGAAGCTTTCTTT. Translating gives CASSAGGGTEAFF. Full variable domain (outside the CDR3, taken from reference TRBV18 and TRBJ1-1): NAGVMQNPRHLVRRRGQEARLRCSPMKGHSHVYWYRQLPEEGLKFMVYLQKENIIDESGMPKERFSAEFPKEGPSILRIQQVVRGDSAAYFCASSAGGGTEAFFGQGTRLTVV.

This rearrangement joins TRBV5-1 to TRBJ2-1; 11 bases line up with TRBD2. V gave up 4 bases and J gave up 6 bases; unmatched junction bases: 9. This CDR3 has 16 residues. Germline CDR1 and CDR2: SGHRS and YFSETQ. The CDR3 protein is CASSALTSGMGNEQFF. CDR3 nucleotides: TGCGCCAGCAGCGCCCTGACTAGCGGGATGGGCAATGAGCAGTTCTTC.

The chain couples TRBV28 to TRBJ1-4; TRBD1 is a possible D gene (5 bases). Germline V gene sequence: CDR1 MDHEN, CDR2 SYDVKM. V lost 2 bases to trimming and J lost 8 bases, with 15 bases between them. CDR3 size: 15 residues. CDR3 in amino acids: CASSLRGSSSEKLFF. In DNA, the CDR3 is TGTGCCAGCAGTTTAAGGGGTTCAAGCTCCGAAAAACTGTTTTTT.

The chain is built from TRBV19 and TRBJ2-1; 13 positions match TRBD2. Germline V gene sequence: CDR1 LNHDA, CDR2 SQIVND (reference sequence). V shed 1 base and J 0 bases; nucleotides not matched to a gene: 6. CDR3 size: 19 residues. CDR3 protein: CASSIVGLAGRSSYNEQFF. In DNA, the CDR3 is TGTGCCAGTAGTATAGTGGGACTAGCGGGACGGAGCTCCTACAATGAGCAGTTCTTC.

This clone was seen a single time. The CDR3 DNA sequence: TGTGCCTGGAGTACCGGCTCGACTGGCTATGGCTACACCTTC. Translating it yields CAWSTGSTGYGYTF. The genes are TRBV30 and TRBJ1-2; unclear D gene. The V end was cut by 2 bases, the J end by 4 bases, with 14 bases between. The CDR3 contains 14 residues. Germline CDR1 GTSNPN, CDR2 SVGIG (reference sequence). Full variable domain (outside the CDR3, taken from reference TRBV30 and TRBJ1-2): SQTIHQWPATLVQPVGSPLSLECTVEGTSNPNLYWYRQAAGRGLQLLFYSVGIGQISSEVPQNLSASRPQDRQFILSSKKLLLSDSGFYLCAWSTGSTGYGYTFGSGTRLTVV.

V gene TRBV7-9 combines with J gene TRBJ2-5; no clear D gene. CDR3 size: 12 residues. Germline lookup yields CDR1 SEHNR and CDR2 FQNEAQ (reference sequence). The ends were cut back, 1 base at V and 5 bases at J, with 5 bases in the middle. CDR3 bases: TGTGCCAGCAGCTTAGGTCCGGAGACCCAGTACTTC. Translating gives CASSLGPETQYF.

This clone was seen a single time. The gene calls are TRBV19 and TRBJ2-1, with 9 bases that match TRBD2. Germline V gives CDR1 LNHDA, CDR2 SQIVND (reference sequence). This CDR3 has 15 residues. Trimming removed 10 bases from V and 2 bases from J; junction bases left unmatched: 9. The CDR3 here is CATHSRTSAYNEQFF. The CDR3 coding sequence is TGTGCCACCCACTCCAGGACTAGCGCCTACAATGAGCAGTTCTTC.

This chain links TRBV4-3 with TRBJ2-7, with 7 bases lining up with TRBD2. CDR1 LGHNA and CDR2 YSLEER come from the germline V gene. The trim removed 0 bases at V and 6 bases at J, leaving 8 bases unmatched. The CDR3 loop spans 15 amino acids. CDR3 residues: CASSQDWGGGREQYF. The CDR3 bases are TGCGCCAGCAGCCAAGATTGGGGGGGTGGGCGCGAGCAGTACTTC.

This clone was recorded once. The gene calls are TRBV7-2 and TRBJ1-2; tentatively, D is TRBD1 (5 bases). Germline V CDR1 and CDR2: SGHTA, FQGNSA. The germline V and J ends were trimmed by 3 bases and 4 bases, with 15 bases remaining between them. The CDR3 has 15 residues. The DNA of the CDR3 is TGTGCCAGCAGCTTTTGGGGCGAGACTGGCTATGGCTACACCTTC. It specifies CASSFWGETGYGYTF.

The chain joins TRBV4-3 to TRBJ2-1; 13 bases match TRBD2. CDR1 is LGHNA and CDR2 is YSLEER in the germline V gene. This CDR3 has 18 amino acids. V lost 4 bases to trimming and J lost 0 bases; unmatched junction nucleotides: 6. This chain's CDR3 is CASSPGTSGTGSYNEQFF. CDR3 DNA sequence: TGCGCCAGCAGCCCCGGGACTAGCGGGACGGGCTCCTACAATGAGCAGTTCTTC.

The chain uses TRBV7-2 and TRBJ1-5; 7 nucleotides align to TRBD1. Unmatched junction bases numbered 12, after V lost 1 base and J lost 9 bases. The CDR3 spans 16 residues. Per germline, CDR1 SGHTA and CDR2 FQGNSA. CDR3 DNA sequence: TGTGCCAGCAGCTTAGATGCCAGGGGGGCCAGGGGGCCCCAGCATTTT. It translates to CASSLDARGARGPQHF. The complete variable domain, with remaining parts taken from reference TRBV7-2 and TRBJ1-5, reads GAGVSQSPSNKVTEKGKDVELRCDPISGHTALYWYRQSLGQGLEFLIYFQGNSAPDKSGLPSDRFSAERTGGSVSTLTIQRTQQEDSAVYLCASSLDARGARGPQHFGDGTRLSIL.

V is TRBV11-1 and J is TRBJ2-7, with TRBD2 matching 11 bases. CDR1 and CDR2 (germline): SGHAT, FQDESV (reference sequence). V trimming: 5 bases; J trimming: 3 bases; junction bases outside the gene matches: 9. This CDR3 is built from 16 residues. CDR3 in DNA: TGTGCCAGCAGCACGGGCCCCGGACTAGCGGGCTACGAGCAGTACTTC. Its protein is CASSTGPGLAGYEQYF.

V is TRBV28 and J is TRBJ2-2; TRBD1 matches 10 bases. The V and J ends lost 2 bases and 4 bases, in that order; junction bases with no gene match: 1. The germline V gene has CDR1 MDHEN and CDR2 SYDVKM. The CDR3 contains 15 residues. The CDR3 coding sequence is TGTGCCAGCAGTTTAGGGGACAGGGGCACCGGGGAGCTGTTTTTT. This sequence encodes CASSLGDRGTGELFF.

This rearrangement joins TRBV18 to TRBJ1-3; 8 bases agree with TRBD1. Trimming at V came to 3 bases and at J to 3 bases, leaving 1 base not matched to a gene. This CDR3 is 14 amino acids long. Germline CDR1 is KGHSH and CDR2 is LQKENI. CDR3 sequence: CASSPGQGGNTIYF. The DNA for the CDR3 is TGTGCCAGCTCACCCGGACAGGGTGGAAACACCATATATTTT.

The rearrangement links TRBV28 to TRBJ2-1, with 12 bases fitting TRBD2. Germline trimming cut 8 bases from V and 6 bases from J; bases unmatched to any gene: 11. This CDR3 is 16 amino acids long. Germline assignment: CDR1 MDHEN and CDR2 SYDVKM. The CDR3 loop reads CASPPPGLAGLNEQFF. CDR3 DNA sequence: TGTGCCAGCCCACCCCCGGGACTAGCGGGCCTCAATGAGCAGTTCTTC.

The chain links TRBV5-4 to TRBJ2-7; D perhaps matches TRBD2 (6 bases). The CDR3 contains 12 residues. Trimming took off 3 bases at V and 5 bases at J, with 9 bases between the two ends. The germline V gene encodes CDR1 SGHNT and CDR2 YYREEE (reference sequence). The CDR3 is CASSSGGDEQYF. CDR3 coding DNA: TGTGCCAGCAGCTCCGGAGGGGACGAGCAGTACTTC.

In its sample, this clone was seen a few times. Additional DNA sequences in this sample encode the identical CDR3. The chain is built from TRBV11-3 and TRBJ2-7; D is ambiguous. The CDR3 extends over 14 amino acids. V lost 1 base, J lost 0 bases, and 7 bases lay in between. Germline-derived CDR1 and CDR2 are SGHNT and YENEEA. The CDR3 loop is CASSLGAGSYEQYF. CDR3 sequence (DNA): TGTGCCAGCAGCTTAGGGGCCGGCTCCTACGAGCAGTACTTC.